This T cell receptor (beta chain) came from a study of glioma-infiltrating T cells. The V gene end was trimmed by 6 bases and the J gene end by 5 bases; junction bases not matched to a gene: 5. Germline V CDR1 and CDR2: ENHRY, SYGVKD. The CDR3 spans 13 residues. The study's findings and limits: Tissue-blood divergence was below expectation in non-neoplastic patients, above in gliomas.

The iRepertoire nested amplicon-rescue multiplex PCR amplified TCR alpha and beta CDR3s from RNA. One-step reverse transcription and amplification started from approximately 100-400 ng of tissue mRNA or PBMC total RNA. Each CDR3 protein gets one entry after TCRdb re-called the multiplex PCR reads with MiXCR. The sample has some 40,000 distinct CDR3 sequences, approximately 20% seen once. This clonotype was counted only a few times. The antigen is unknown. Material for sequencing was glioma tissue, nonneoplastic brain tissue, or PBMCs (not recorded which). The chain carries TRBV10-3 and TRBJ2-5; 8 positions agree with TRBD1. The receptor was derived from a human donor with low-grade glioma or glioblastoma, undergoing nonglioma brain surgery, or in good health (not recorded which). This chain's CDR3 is CAIRDRAFETQYF. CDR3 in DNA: TGTGCCATCAGGGACAGGGCGTTCGAGACCCAGTACTTC.